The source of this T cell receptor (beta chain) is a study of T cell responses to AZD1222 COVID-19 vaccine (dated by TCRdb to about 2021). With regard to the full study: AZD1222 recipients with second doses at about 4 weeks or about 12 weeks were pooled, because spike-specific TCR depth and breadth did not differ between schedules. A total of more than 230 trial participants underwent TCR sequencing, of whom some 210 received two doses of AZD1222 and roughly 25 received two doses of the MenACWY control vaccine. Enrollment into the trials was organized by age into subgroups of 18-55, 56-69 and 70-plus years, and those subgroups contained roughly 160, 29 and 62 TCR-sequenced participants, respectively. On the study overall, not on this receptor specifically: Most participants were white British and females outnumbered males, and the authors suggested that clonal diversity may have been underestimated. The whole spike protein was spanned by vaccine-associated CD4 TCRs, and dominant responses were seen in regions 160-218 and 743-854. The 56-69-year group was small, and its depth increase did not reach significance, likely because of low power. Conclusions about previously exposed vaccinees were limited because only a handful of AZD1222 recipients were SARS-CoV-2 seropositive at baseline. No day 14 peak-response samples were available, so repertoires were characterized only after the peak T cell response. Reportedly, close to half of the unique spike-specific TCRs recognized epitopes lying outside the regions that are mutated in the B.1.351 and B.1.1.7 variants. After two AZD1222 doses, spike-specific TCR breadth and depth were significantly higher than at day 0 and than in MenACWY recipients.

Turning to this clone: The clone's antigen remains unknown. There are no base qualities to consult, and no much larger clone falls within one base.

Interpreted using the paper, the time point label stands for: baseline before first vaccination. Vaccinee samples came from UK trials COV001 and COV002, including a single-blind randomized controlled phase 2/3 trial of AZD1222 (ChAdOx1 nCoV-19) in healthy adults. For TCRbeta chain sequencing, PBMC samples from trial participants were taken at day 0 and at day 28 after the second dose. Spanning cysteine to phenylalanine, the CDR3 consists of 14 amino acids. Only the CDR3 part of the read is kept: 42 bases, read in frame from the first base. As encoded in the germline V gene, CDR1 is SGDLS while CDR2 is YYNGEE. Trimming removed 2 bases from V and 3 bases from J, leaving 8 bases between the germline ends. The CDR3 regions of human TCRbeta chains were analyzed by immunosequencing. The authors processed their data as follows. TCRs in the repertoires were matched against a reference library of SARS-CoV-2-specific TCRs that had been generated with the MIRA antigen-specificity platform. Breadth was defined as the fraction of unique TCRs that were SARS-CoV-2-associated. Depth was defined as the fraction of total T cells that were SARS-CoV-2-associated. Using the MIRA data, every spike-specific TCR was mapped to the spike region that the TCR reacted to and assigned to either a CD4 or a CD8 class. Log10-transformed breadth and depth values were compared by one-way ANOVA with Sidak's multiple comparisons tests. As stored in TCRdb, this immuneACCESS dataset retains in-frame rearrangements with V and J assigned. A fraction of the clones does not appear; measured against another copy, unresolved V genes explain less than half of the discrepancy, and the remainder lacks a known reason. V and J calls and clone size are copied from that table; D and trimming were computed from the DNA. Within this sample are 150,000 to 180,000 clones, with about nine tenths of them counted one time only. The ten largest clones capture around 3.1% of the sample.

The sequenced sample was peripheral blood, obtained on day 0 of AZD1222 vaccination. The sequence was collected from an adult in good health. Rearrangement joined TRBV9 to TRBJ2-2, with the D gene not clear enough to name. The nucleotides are TGTGCCAGCAGCGTTTATCACGACACCGGGGAGCTGTTTTTT. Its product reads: CASSVYHDTGELFF. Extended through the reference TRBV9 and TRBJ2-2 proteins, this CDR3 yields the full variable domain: DSGVTQTPKHLITATGQRVTLRCSPRSGDLSVYWYQQSLDQGLQFLIQYYNGEERAKGNILERFSAQQFPDLHSELNLSSLELGDSALYFCASSVYHDTGELFFGEGSRLTVL.